This entry concerns a single T cell receptor (beta chain). This clonotype was found many times. This clone's antigen is unknown. Base-call qualities are not available, and no considerably larger clone is one nucleotide away. This sample stems from a study of read filtering for tumor transcriptome and immune sequencing (dated by TCRdb to about 2020). For context, the study as a whole: The cohort consisted of about 17 male and roughly 13 female patients, with a mean age of about 66 years and an age range of roughly 47 to 85. By revised international staging, roughly 8 patients were R-ISS I, about 15 were R-ISS II and more than five were R-ISS III. After DNase treatment, whole-transcriptome libraries were prepared with the TruSeq RNA Access Library Prep Kit. TCR-region mapped reads per sample ranged from about 4 to 11 million with IR-seq versus only about 75 to 1,400 with RNA-seq. Using the same bone marrow samples, the study compared TCR repertoires obtained by targeted immune repertoire sequencing with those obtained by bulk whole-transcriptome sequencing. As a main aim, a read-filtering strategy for immune repertoire data was addressed, with the specific question being whether clonotypes supported by a single read should be removed.

A distance of 11 bases separates the germline ends of V and J, which lose 4 bases and 5 bases respectively. Taken from cysteine to phenylalanine, the CDR3 has 12 residues. This entry keeps only the CDR3 DNA: 36 bases, framed from base 1. The germline V gene sets CDR1 to SQVTM and CDR2 to ANQGSEA. The Immunoverse kit was used to build TCR libraries from about 400 ng RNA, with molecular barcoded adaptors covering alpha/delta and beta/gamma chains. TCR library preparation used the same RNA that went into transcriptome sequencing. Sequencing of the TCR libraries was done on an Illumina HiSeq 4000 with 2 x 150 cycles. The authors processed their data as follows. Using MiXCR, which included quality filtering and error correction, TCR reads were aligned to human V, D, J and C references and then assembled into CDR3 clonotypes. Clonotype counts and gene usage diversity were analyzed with the tcR package in R. Raw mapping reads were checked after the RNA-seq reads had been mapped by STAR aligner version 2.5.3a onto the human GRCh37 genome. To test the effect of sequencing depth on detected clonotypes, IR-seq fastq files were randomly downsampled using Seqtk 1.3. TCRdb reworked the public reads: Q25 trimming with fastp, MiXCR clone assembly, productive beta chains retained. When rows share a CDR3 protein, they turn into one entry using the most common DNA and genes. The V and J calls were not made by the authors but by TCRdb's processing. The sample table lists over 45,000 distinct CDR3 sequences, around 20% of them with a count of one. The ten largest clonotypes hold about 18% of the sample.

The paper's findings and limits, for the study overall: IR-seq captured clonotypes at much higher depth and more reliably than RNA-seq, and smaller IR-seq throughput sufficed to identify most shared clonotypes. In IR-seq, single-read clonotypes were approximately 80% of clonotypes but approximately 3.2% of total reads; in RNA-seq they were 74.6% of clonotypes and about 40% of reads. The sorted CD138-negative fraction was not purified T cells but a mixed bone marrow immune population. When single-read clonotypes were removed, the proportions of shared clonotypes in IR-seq and RNA-seq correlated more strongly.

Every patient had bone marrow sampled at the time of active disease. Isolation of bone marrow mononuclear cells was performed by Ficoll-Hypaque density gradient centrifugation. Myeloma plasma cells were removed and CD138-negative cells were obtained by negative selection following labeling with CD138 magnetic microbeads on a MACS separator. The purity of the isolated cells was checked by flow cytometry with CD138 antibodies on an Attune NxT. TRIzol reagent was used to extract total RNA, which was then quantified with a NanoDrop spectrophotometer. Paired RNA-seq and IR-seq were performed on each patient's CD138-negative bone marrow sample.

Sequenced sample: a population of CD138-negative cells sorted from bone marrow. The meaning of the sample's cell subset or site label: bone marrow mononuclear cells depleted of CD138+ plasma/myeloma cells by negative magnetic selection. The clonotype was recovered from a donor aged 40 or over with multiple myeloma. The chain was built from TRBV29-1 and TRBJ2-5; matching of 5 bases hints at TRBD2 as the D gene. The DNA is as follows: TGCAGCGTTGCAGTGGCGGGTGAGACCCAGTACTTC. Translated, it gives CSVAVAGETQYF.